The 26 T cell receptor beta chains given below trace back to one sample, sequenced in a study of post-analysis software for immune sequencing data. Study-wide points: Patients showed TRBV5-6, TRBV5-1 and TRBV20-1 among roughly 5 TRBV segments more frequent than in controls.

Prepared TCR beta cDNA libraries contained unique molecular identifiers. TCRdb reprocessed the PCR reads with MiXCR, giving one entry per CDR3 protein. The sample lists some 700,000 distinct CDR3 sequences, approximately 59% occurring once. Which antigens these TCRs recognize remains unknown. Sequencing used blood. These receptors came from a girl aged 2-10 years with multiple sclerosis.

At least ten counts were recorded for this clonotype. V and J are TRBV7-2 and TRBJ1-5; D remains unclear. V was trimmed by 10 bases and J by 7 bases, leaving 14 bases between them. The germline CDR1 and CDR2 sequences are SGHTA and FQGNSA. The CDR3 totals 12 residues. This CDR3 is CATSAGYQPQHF. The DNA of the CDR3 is TGTGCCACTTCCGCGGGGTACCAGCCCCAGCATTTT.

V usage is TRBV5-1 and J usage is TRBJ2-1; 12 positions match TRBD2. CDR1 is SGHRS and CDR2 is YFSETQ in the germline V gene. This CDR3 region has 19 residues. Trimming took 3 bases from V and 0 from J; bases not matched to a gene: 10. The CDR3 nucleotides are TGCGCCAGCAGCTCCATCCTAGCGGGGGGGGAGAGCTCCTACAATGAGCAGTTCTTC. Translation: CASSSILAGGESSYNEQFF.

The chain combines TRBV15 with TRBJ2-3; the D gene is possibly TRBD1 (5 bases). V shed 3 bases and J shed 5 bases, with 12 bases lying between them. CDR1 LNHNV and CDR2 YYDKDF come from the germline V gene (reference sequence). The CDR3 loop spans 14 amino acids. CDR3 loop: CATSRSTDLDTQYF. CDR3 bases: TGTGCCACCAGCAGGTCGACAGACCTAGATACGCAGTATTTT.

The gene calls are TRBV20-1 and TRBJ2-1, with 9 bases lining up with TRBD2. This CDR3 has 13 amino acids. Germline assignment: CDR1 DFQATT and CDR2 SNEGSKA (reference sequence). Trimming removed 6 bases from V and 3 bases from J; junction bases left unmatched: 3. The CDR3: CSAGTSYYNEQFF. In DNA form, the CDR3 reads TGCAGTGCCGGGACTAGCTACTACAATGAGCAGTTCTTC.

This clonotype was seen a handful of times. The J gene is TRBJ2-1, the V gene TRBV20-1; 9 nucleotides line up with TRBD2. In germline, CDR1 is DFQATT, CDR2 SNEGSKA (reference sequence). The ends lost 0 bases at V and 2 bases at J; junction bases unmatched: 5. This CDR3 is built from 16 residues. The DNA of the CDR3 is TGCAGTGCTAGAGATGAGGCGGGAGGGCCCTACAATGAGCAGTTCTTC. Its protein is CSARDEAGGPYNEQFF.

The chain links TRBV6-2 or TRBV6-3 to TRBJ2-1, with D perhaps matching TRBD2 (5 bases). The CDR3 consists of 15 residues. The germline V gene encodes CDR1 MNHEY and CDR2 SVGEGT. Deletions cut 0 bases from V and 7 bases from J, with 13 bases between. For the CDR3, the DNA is TGTGCCAGCAGTTACTCCTCGGTAGCGCTGAATGAGCAGTTCTTC. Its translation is CASSYSSVALNEQFF.

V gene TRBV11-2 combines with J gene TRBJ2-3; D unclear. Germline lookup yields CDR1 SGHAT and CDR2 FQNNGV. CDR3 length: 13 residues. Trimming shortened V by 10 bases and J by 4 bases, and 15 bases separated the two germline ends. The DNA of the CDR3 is TGTGCCACCTACGATCCGGCCGCAGATACGCAGTATTTT. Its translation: CATYDPAADTQYF.

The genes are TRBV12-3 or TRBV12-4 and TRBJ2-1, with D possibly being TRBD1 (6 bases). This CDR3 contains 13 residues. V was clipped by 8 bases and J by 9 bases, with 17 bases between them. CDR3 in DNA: TGTGCCAGCTCAAACCTCCGGGACACTGAGCAGTTCTTC. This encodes CASSNLRDTEQFF.

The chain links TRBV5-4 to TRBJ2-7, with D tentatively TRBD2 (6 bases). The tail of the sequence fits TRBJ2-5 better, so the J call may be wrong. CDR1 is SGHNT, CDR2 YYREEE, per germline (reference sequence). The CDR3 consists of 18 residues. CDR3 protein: CASSLRPLLSGREETQYF. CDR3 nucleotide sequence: TGTGCCAGCAGCCTGCGGCCCCTCCTTAGCGGAAGGGAAGAGACCCAGTACTTC.

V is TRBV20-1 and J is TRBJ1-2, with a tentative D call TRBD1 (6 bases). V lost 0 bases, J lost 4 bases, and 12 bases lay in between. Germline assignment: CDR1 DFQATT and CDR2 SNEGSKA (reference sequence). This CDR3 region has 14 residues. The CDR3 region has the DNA TGCAGTGCTAGAGAAGTCGGACAGAGCTATGGCTACACCTTC. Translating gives CSAREVGQSYGYTF.

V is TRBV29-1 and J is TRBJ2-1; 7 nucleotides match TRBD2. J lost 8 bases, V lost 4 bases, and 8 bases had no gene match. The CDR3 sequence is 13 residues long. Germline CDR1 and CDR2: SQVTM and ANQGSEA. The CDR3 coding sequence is TGCAGCGTTGTAAGCGGGACGATATATGAGCAGTTCTTC. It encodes CSVVSGTIYEQFF.

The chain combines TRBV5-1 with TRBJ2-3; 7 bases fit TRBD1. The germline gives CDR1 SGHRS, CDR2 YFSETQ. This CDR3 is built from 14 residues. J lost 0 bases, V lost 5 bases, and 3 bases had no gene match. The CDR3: CASRTGPSTDTQYF. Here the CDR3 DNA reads TGCGCCAGCAGGACAGGGCCAAGCACAGATACGCAGTATTTT.

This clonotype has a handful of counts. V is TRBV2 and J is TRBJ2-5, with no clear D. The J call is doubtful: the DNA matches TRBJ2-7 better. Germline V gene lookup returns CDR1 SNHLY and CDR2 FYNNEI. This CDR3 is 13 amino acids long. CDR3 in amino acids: CASSVDLVREQYF. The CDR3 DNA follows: TGTGCCAGCAGTGTAGATTTGGTACGCGAGCAGTACTTC.

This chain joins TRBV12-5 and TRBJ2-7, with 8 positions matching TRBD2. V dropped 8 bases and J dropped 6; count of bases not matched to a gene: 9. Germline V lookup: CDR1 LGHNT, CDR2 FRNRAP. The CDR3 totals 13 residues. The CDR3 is CASKGLADAEQYF. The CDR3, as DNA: TGTGCTAGTAAAGGACTAGCAGATGCCGAGCAGTACTTC.

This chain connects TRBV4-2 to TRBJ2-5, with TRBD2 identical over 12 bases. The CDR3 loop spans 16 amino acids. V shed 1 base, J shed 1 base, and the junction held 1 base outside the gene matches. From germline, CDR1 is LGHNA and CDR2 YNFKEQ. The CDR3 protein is CASSQGTSGAQETQYF. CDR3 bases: TGTGCCAGCAGCCAAGGGACTAGCGGGGCCCAAGAGACCCAGTACTTC.

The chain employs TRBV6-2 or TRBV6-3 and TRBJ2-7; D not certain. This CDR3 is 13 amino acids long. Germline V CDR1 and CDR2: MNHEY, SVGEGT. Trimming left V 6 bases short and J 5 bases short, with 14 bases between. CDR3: CASSSPDFNEQYF. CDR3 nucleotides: TGTGCCAGCAGCTCCCCTGACTTCAACGAGCAGTACTTC.

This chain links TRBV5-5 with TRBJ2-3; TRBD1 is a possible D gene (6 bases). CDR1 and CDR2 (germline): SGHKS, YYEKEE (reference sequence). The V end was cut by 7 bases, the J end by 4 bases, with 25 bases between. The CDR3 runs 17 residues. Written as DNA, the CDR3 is TGTGCCAGCGGTCTCCCCCCACGAAGACAGGCACCAGATACGCAGTATTTT. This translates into CASGLPPRRQAPDTQYF.

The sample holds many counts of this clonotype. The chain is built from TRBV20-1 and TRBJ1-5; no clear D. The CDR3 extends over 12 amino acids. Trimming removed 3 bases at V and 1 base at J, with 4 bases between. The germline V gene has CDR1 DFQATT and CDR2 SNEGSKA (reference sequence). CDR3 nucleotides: TGCAGTGCTAGGGGCAGCAATCAGCCCCAGCATTTT. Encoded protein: CSARGSNQPQHF.

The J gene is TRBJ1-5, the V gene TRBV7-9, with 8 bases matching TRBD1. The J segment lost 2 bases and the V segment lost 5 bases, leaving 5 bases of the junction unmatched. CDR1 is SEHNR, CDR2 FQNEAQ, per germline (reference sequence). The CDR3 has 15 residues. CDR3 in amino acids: CASSQGQDGNQPQHF. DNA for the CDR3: TGTGCCAGCAGCCAGGGACAGGATGGCAATCAGCCCCAGCATTTT.

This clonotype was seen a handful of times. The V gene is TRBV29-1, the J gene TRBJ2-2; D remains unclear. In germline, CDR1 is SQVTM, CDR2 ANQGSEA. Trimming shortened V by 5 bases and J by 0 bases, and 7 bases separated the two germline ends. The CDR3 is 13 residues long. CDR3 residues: CSVFSPNTGELFF. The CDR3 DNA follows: TGCAGCGTTTTTTCACCGAACACCGGGGAGCTGTTTTTT.

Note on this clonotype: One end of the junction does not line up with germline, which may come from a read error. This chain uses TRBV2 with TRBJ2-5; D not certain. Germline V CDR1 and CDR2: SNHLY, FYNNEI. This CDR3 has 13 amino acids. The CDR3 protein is CAGSGSTQETQYF. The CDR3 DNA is TGTGCCGGCAGTGGGTCGACCCAAGAGACCCAGTACTTC.

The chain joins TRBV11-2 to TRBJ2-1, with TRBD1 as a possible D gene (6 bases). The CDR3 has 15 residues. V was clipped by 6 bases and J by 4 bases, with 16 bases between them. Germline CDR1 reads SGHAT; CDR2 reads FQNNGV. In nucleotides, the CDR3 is TGTGCCAGCAGTATAAGGCAGGGGTTGTACAATGAGCAGTTCTTC. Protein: CASSIRQGLYNEQFF. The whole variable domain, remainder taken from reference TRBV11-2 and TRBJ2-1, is EAGVAQSPRYKIIEKRQSVAFWCNPISGHATLYWYQQILGQGPKLLIQFQNNGVVDDSQLPKDRFSAERLKGVDSTLKIQPAKLEDSAVYLCASSIRQGLYNEQFFGPGTRLTVL.

The CDR3, as DNA: TGTGCCATCAGTGAGGCGGGGGGTTTAACTGGGGCCAACGTCCTGACTTTC. Amino acid sequence: CAISEAGGLTGANVLTF. The chain has TRBV10-3 and TRBJ2-6; 8 bases are a match to TRBD2. CDR1 is ENHRY, CDR2 SYGVKD, per germline. The CDR3 totals 17 residues. After removal of 2 bases from V and 2 bases from J, the junction contained 5 bases not matched to a gene.

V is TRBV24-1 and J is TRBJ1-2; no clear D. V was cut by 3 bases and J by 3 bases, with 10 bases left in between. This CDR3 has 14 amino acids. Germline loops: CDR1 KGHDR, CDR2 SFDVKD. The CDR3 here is CATSDPGRYYGYTF. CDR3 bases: TGTGCCACCAGTGATCCCGGACGGTACTATGGCTACACCTTC.

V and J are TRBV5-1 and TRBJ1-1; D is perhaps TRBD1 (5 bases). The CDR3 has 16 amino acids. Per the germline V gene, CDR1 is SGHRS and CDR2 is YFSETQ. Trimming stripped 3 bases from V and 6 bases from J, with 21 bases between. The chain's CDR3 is CASSSPSGPGEPEAFF. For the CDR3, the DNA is TGCGCCAGCAGCTCACCATCCGGGCCGGGGGAACCTGAAGCTTTCTTT.

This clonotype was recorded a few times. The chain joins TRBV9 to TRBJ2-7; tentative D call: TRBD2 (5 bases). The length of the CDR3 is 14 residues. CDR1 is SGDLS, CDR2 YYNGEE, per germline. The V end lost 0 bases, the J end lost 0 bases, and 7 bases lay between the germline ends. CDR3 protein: CASSVEEDSYEQYF. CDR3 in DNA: TGTGCCAGCAGCGTAGAGGAGGACTCCTACGAGCAGTACTTC.